This T cell receptor (beta chain) was sequenced in a study of blood T cell repertoires in COVID-19. In the source study's methods: Reference gene primers were amplified, and this amplification served to estimate nucleated cell counts. Repertoires were generated with immunoSEQ multiplex PCR, while TCRdb's copy carries only in-frame clones and drops some. The V and J calls and clone size come from that table; D and trimming were worked out from the DNA. The repertoire has almost 400,000 clones, roughly 89% of them found once; the top ten carry about 1.7%. Germline CDR1 reads SGHRS; CDR2 reads YFSETQ. With 4 bases clipped from V and 7 bases from J, the junction kept 8 bases outside the gene matches. This CDR3 spans 15 amino acids. Recovery meant two consecutive negative NP/OP PCR tests, professional clearance, or resolved symptoms.

The chain couples TRBV5-1 to TRBJ1-6; 7 bases agree with TRBD1. The clonotype comes from a woman aged 25 to 45 who had recovered from COVID-19. The sample consisted of PBMCs or T cells enriched from blood (not recorded which). The CDR3, as DNA: TGCGCCAGCAGCATCGTGACAGGGCCGAATTCACCCCTCCACTTT. Amino acids: CASSIVTGPNSPLHF.